This T cell receptor beta chain came from a study of CD8 T cells in ankylosing spondylitis (dated by TCRdb to between 2016 and 2019). Turning to the overall study: The study profiled T cell receptor beta repertoires in healthy donors and ankylosing spondylitis patients to find disease-linked TCR variants. In total, the full study cohort was made up of 95 to 110 healthy donors and 20 to 25 ankylosing spondylitis patients. Samples of peripheral blood were taken, and for ankylosing spondylitis patients, synovial fluid was collected as well.

Reads for this sample came from an Illumina HiSeq 2500. Quantitative 5'-RACE with molecular barcodes was used to prepare TCR beta libraries. The original methods were these. To identify disease-linked TCR variants, a new computational method was used, one built on a probabilistic model of VDJ rearrangement. Using fastp trimming at Q25 and MiXCR clonotype assembly, TCRdb reanalyzed the public sequencing data and kept in-frame beta chains. Here each entry gathers all rows of one CDR3 protein and keeps the most common genes and DNA. The V and J calls, along with clone size, are taken from TCRdb and not from the paper's own processing. Present in this sample are under 120,000 distinct CDR3 sequences, about 24% of which were seen just once. The ten largest make up 9% to 15% of the sample. The CDR3, from cysteine to phenylalanine, totals 17 residues. Of all the DNA, just the CDR3 is kept, 51 bases in frame from base 1. From the germline V gene (reference sequence), CDR1 is LNHNV and CDR2 is YYDKDF. V ends up 4 bases short and J 8 bases short, with an unmatched junction base count of 16.

As for this clonotype: Its antigen is not yet known. Per-nucleotide qualities are absent, and no much larger clonotype sits a single base away.

General findings and caveats noted by the study authors: The disease-linked clones were reported as significantly enriched in matched synovial fluid samples from ankylosing spondylitis patients. In peripheral blood, the disease-linked clones were found at relatively low frequencies and had a CD8+ phenotype. Some of the motif variants had been reported before in the synovial fluid and blood of reactive arthritis patients, a finding that suggests common disease-initiation mechanisms. A TCR beta motif of seven or eight highly homologous amino acid variants appeared characteristic of blood from ankylosing spondylitis patients.

Synovial fluid samples were matched to blood samples from the same ankylosing spondylitis patients. The clonotype was recovered from a male donor with ankylosing spondylitis. The sample consisted of synovial fluid, either unsorted or a sorted T cell fraction (not recorded which). The chain is encoded by TRBV15 joined to TRBJ2-1, and 8 junction bases match TRBD1. The CDR3 amino acid sequence is: CATSNPGGAGGSHEQFF. The DNA reads as follows: TGTGCCACCAGCAACCCTGGTGGGGCAGGGGGCAGCCATGAGCAGTTCTTC.